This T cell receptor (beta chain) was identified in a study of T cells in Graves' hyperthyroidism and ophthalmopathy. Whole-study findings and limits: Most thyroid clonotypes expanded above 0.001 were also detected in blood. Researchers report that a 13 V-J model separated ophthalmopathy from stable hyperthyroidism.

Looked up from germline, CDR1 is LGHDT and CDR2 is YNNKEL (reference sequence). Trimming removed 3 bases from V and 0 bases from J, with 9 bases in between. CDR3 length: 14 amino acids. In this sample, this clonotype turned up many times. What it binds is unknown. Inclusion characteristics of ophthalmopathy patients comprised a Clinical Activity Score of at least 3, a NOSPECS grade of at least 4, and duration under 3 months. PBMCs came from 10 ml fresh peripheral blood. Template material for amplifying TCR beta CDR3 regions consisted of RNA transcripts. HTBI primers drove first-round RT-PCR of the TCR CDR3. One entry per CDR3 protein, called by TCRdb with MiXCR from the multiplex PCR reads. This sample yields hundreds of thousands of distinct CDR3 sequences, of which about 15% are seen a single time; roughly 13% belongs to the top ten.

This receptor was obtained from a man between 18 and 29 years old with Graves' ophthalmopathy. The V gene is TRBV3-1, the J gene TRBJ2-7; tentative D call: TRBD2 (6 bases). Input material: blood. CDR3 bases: TGTGCCAGCAGCCAGCAGGAGGGCTCCTACGAGCAGTACTTC. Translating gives CASSQQEGSYEQYF.